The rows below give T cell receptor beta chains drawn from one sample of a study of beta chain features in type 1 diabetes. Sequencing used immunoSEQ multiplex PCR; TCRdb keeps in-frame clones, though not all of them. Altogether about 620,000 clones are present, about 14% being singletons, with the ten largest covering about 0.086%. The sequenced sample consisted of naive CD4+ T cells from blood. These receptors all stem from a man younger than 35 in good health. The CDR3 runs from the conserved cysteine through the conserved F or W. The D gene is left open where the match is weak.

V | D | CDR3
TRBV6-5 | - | CASSFMNTEAFF
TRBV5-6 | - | CASRGWGPDTQYF
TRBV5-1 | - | CASSLGQTAEQYF
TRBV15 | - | CATSRVGRSRAEAFF
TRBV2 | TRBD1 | CASSETGGSNQPQHF
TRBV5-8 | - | CASSLGRARPQHF
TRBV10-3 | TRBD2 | CAISPGLANYEQYF
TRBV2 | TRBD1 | CASILQGSGNTIYF
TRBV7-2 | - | CASSLASTAYGYTF
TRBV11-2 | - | CASSLVQGRYEQYF
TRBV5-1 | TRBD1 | CASSSDRVTYEQYF
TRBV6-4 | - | CASSGQGTGELFF
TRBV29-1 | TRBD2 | CSGTSGRAPYNEQFF
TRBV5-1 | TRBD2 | CASSPREGLAGGLGEQFF
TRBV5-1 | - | CASSLEPVQSTDTQYF
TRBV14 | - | CASSQVANSGNTIYF
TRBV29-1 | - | CSVEYREGTEAFF
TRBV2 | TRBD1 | CASSVTGGNSPLHF
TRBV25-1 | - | CASSDGLGTFQPQHF
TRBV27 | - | CASSAVTGIGRPFRDTEAFF
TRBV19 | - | CASSIAPTEQYF
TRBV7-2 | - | CASSLSLVQPQHF
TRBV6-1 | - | CASSERRDVAKNIQYF
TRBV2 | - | CASSSIMARGLSNQPQHF
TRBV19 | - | CASSIIRNNEKLFF
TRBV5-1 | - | CASSSRSSSYNEQFF